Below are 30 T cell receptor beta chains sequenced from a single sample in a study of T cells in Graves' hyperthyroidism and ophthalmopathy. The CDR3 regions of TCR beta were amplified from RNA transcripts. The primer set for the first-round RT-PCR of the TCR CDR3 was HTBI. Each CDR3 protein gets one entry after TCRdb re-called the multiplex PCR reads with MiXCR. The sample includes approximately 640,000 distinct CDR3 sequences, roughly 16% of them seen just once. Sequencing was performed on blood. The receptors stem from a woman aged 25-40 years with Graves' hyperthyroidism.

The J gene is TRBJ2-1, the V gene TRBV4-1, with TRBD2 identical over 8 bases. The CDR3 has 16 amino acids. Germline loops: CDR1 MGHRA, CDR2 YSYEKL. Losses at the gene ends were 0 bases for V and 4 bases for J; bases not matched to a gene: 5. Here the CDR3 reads CASSQETSGVYNEQFF. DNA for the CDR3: TGCGCCAGCAGCCAAGAAACTAGCGGAGTTTACAATGAGCAGTTCTTC.

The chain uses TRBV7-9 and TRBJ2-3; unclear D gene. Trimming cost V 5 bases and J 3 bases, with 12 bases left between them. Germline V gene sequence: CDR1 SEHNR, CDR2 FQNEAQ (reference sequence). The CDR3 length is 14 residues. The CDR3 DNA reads TGTGCCAGCAGCCCAGACACTGCAACAGATACGCAGTATTTT. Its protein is CASSPDTATDTQYF.

DNA of the CDR3: TGTGCCAGCAGTTTGCCCGGAGCTGAAGCTTTCTTT. This gives the protein CASSLPGAEAFF. The rearrangement joins TRBV12-3 or TRBV12-4 to TRBJ1-1; unclear D gene. The CDR3 loop spans 12 amino acids. Deletions cut 3 bases from V and 6 bases from J, with 8 bases between.

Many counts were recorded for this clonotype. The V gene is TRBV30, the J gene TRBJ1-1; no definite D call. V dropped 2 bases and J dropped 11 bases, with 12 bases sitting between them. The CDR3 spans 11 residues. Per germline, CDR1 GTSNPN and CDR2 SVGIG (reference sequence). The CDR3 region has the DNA TGTGCCTGGAGTCCGAACCGAGGGGCTTTCTTT. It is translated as CAWSPNRGAFF.

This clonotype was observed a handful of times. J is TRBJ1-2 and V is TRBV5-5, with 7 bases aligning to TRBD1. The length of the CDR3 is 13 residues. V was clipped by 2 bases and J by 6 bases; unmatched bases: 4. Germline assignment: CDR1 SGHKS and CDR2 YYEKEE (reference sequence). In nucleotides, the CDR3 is TGTGCCAGCAGCTTAACAGGGGCGGATGGCTACACCTTC. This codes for CASSLTGADGYTF.

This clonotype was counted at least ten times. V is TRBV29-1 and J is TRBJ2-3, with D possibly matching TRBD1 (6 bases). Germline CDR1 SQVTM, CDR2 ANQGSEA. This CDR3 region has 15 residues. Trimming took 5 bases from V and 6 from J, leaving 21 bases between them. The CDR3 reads CSVSYRANRGDTQYF. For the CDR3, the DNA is TGCAGCGTTAGCTACAGGGCTAACCGGGGCGATACGCAGTATTTT.

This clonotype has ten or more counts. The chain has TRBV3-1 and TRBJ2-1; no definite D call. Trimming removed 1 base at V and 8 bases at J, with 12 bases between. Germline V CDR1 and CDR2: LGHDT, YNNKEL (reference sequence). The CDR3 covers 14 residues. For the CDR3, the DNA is TGTGCCAGCAGCCAAGGAGTTCGCCCCCATGAGCAGTTCTTC. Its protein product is CASSQGVRPHEQFF.

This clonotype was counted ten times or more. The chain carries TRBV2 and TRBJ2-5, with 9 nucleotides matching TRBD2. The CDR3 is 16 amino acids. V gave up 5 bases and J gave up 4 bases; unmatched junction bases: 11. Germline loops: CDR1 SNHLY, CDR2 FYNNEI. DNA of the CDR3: TGTGCCAGCAGTTCCCGAAGCGGGAGGAGGGGAGAGACCCAGTACTTC. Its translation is CASSSRSGRRGETQYF.

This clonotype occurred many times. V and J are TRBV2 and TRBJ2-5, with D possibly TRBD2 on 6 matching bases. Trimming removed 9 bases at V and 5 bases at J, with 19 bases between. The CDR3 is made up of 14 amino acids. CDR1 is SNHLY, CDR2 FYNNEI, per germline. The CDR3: CASRGLRGSETQYF. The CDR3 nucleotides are TGTGCCAGTCGGGGCCTGCGGGGTTCGGAGACCCAGTACTTC.

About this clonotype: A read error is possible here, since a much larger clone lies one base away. The CDR3 protein is CASSLGASEGEQFF. The CDR3 DNA reads TGTGCCAGCAGTTTGGGGGCTAGCGAGGGTGAGCAGTTCTTC. The gene calls are TRBV6-2 or TRBV6-3 and TRBJ2-1, with D perhaps matching TRBD1 or TRBD2 (6 bases each). CDR1 MNHEY and CDR2 SVGEGT come from the germline V gene. This CDR3 has 14 residues. Trimming took off 4 bases at V and 9 bases at J, with 16 bases between the two ends.

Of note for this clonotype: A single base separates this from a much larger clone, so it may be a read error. This CDR3 reads CASSLGASRDNEQFF. The CDR3 region has the DNA TGTGCCAGCAGCTTGGGCGCTAGCAGGGACAATGAGCAGTTCTTC. This sequence joins TRBV5-6 and TRBJ2-1; either TRBD1 or TRBD2 may supply D (5 bases each). Germline V CDR1 and CDR2: SGHDT, YYEEEE. Between the trimmed V and J ends, which lost 0 bases and 5 bases, there was a span of 12 bases. This CDR3 spans 15 amino acids. Together with reference TRBV5-6 and TRBJ2-1, the CDR3 gives the full variable domain: DAGVTQSPTHLIKTRGQQVTLRCSPKSGHDTVSWYQQALGQGPQFIFQYYEEEERQRGNFPDRFSGHQFPNYSSELNVNALLLGDSALYLCASSLGASRDNEQFFGPGTRLTVL.

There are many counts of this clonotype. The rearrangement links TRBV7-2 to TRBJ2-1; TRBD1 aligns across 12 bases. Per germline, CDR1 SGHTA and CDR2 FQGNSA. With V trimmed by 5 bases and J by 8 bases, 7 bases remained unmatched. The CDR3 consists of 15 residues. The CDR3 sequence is CASSLPGQGAHEQFF. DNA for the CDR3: TGTGCCAGCAGCCTTCCGGGACAGGGGGCCCATGAGCAGTTCTTC.

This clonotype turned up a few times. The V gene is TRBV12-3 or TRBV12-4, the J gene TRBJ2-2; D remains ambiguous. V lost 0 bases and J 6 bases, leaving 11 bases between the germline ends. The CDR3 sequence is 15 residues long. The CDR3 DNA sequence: TGTGCCAGCAGTTTAGCCCCGGGTGGGTCCGGGGAGCTGTTTTTT. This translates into CASSLAPGGSGELFF.

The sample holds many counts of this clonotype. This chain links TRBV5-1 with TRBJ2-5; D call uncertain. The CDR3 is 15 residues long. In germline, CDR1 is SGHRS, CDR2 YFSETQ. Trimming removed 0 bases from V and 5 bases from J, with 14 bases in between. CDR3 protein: CASSLDGLSGETQYF. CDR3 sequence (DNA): TGCGCCAGCAGCTTGGACGGGTTATCTGGTGAGACCCAGTACTTC.

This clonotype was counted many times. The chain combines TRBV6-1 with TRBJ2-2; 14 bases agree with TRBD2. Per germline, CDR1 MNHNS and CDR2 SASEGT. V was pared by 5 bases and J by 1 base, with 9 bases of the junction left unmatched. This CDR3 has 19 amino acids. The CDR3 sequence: CASSRSGLAGDRNTGELFF. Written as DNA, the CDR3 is TGTGCCAGCAGTCGGTCGGGACTAGCGGGAGACCGGAACACCGGGGAGCTGTTTTTT.

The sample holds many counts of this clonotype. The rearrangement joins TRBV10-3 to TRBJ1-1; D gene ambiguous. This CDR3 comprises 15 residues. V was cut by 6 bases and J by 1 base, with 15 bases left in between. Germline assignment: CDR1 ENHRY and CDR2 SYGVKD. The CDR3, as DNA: TGTGCCATCAGCCGGAGAATAGACCCGAACACTGAAGCTTTCTTT. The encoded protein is CAISRRIDPNTEAFF.

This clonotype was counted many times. The CDR3 DNA reads TGCAGCCCACAAGACTACAATGAGCAGTTCTTC. It translates to CSPQDYNEQFF. J is TRBJ2-1 and V is TRBV20-1, with D uncertain. The germline V gene encodes CDR1 DFQATT and CDR2 SNEGSKA (reference sequence). The CDR3 has 11 residues.

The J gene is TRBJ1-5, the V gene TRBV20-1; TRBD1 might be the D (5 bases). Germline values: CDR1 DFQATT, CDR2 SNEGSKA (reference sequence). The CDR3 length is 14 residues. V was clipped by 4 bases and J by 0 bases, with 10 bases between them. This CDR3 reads CSANHRYSNQPQHF. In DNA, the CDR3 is TGCAGTGCTAACCACAGGTATAGCAATCAGCCCCAGCATTTT.

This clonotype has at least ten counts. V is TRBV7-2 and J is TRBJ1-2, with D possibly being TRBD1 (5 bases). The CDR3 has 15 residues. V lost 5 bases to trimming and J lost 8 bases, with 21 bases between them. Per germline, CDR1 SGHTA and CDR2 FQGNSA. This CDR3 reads CASSRKSGMVEGYTF. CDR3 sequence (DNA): TGTGCCAGCAGCCGGAAGTCAGGGATGGTTGAGGGCTACACCTTC.

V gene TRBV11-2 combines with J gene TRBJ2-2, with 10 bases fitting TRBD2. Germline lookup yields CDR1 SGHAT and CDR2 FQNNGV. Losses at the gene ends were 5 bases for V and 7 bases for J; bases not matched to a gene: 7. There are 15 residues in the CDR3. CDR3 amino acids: CASSPGTSVIGELFF. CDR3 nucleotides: TGTGCCAGCAGCCCCGGGACTAGCGTCATCGGGGAGCTGTTTTTT.

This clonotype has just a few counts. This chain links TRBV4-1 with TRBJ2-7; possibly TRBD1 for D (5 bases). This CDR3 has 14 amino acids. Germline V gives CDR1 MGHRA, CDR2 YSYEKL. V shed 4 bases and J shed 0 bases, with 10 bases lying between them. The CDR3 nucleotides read TGCGCCAGCAGCCTAAGGACACCCTCCTACGAGCAGTACTTC. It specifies CASSLRTPSYEQYF.

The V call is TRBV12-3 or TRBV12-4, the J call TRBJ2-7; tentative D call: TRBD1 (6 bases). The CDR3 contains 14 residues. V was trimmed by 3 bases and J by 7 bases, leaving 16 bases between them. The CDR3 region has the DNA TGTGCCAGCAGTTTGGGGCAGGGGTTTCCGGAGCAGTACTTC. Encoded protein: CASSLGQGFPEQYF.

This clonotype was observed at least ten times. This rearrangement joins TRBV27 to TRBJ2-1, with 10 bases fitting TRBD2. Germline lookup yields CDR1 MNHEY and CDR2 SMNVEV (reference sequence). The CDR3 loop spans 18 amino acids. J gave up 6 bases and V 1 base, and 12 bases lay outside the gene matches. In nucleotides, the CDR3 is TGTGCCAGCAGTTTATTATCTAGCGGGGGATTGTCAAGCAATGAGCAGTTCTTC. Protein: CASSLLSSGGLSSNEQFF.

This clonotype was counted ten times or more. In nucleotides, the CDR3 is TGTGCCAGTAGTATCGCAGGGGTTCAGCCCCAGCATTTT. Amino acid sequence: CASSIAGVQPQHF. The gene calls are TRBV19 and TRBJ1-5; D possibly corresponds to TRBD1 (6 bases). Trimming left V 3 bases short and J 6 bases short, with 9 bases between. This CDR3 spans 13 amino acids. Germline V gene sequence: CDR1 LNHDA, CDR2 SQIVND (reference sequence).

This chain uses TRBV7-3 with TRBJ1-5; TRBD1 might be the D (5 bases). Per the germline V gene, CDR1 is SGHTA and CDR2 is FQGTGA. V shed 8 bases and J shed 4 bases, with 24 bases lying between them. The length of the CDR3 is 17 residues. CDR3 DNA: TGTGCCAGCTCACCACTTGGGGAGGGGTCCCCTAATCAGCCCCAGCATTTT. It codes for CASSPLGEGSPNQPQHF.

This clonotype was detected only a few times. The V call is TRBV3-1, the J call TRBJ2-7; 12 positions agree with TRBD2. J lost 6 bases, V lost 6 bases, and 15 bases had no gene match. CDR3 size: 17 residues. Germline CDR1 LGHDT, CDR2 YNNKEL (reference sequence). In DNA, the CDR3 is TGTGCCAGCAGTCCAAGATCGACTAGCGGGAGTCGAGGCGAGCAGTACTTC. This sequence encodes CASSPRSTSGSRGEQYF.

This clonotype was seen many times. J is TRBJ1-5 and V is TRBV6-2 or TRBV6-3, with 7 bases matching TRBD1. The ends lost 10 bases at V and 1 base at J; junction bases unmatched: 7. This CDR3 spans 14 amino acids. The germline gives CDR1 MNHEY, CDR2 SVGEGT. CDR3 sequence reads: CAIQGIESNQPQHF. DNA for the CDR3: TGTGCCATACAGGGGATTGAAAGCAATCAGCCCCAGCATTTT.

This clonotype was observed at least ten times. The CDR3 loop is CASSARVNTGELFF. CDR3 nucleotide sequence: TGTGCCAGCAGCGCGAGGGTAAACACCGGGGAGCTGTTTTTT. V is TRBV2 and J is TRBJ2-2; tentative D call: TRBD2 (5 bases). With 6 bases removed from V and 2 bases from J, the gap between germline ends came to 10 bases. CDR1 and CDR2 (germline): SNHLY, FYNNEI. The CDR3 loop spans 14 amino acids.

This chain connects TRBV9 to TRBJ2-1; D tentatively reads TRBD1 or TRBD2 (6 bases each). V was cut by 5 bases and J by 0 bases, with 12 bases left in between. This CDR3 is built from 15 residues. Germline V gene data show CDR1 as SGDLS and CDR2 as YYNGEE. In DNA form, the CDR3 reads TGTGCCAGCAGTCAAGGGGGAGGCTCCTACAATGAGCAGTTCTTC. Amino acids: CASSQGGGSYNEQFF.

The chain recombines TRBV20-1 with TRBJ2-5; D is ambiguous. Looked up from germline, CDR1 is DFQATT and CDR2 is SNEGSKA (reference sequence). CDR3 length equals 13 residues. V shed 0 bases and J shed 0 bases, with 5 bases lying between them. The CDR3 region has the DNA TGCAGTGCTAGAGACGACAACCAAGAGACCCAGTACTTC. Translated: CSARDDNQETQYF.